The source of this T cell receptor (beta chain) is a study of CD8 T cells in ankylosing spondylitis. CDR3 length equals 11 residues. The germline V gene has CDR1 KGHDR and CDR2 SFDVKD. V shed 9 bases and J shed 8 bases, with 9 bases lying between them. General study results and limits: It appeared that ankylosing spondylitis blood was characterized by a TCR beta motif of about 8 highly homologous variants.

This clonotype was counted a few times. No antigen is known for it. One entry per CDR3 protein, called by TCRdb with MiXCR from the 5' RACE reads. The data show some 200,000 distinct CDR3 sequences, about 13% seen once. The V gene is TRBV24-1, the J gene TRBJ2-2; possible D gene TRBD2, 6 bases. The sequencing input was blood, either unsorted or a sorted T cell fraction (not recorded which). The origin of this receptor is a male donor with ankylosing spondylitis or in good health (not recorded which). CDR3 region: CATGDLGELFF. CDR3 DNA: TGTGCCACCGGGGACTTGGGGGAGCTGTTTTTT.